The present T cell receptor beta chain was sequenced within a study of shared clonotypes between healthy human individuals. Germline CDR1 reads SGHRS; CDR2 reads YFSETQ. The CDR3 runs to 17 residues. With V trimmed by 3 bases and J by 6 bases, 11 bases remained unmatched. Profiled with immunoSEQ multiplex PCR; TCRdb holds only in-frame clones, not every one. The table has some 2.1 million clones, around 93% seen once. Naive CD8 cells lacked CD45RO, underwent positive selection for CCR7 and left out terminally differentiated effector memory CD45RA+ cells. None of the donors, who were healthy HIV-negative adults, had recently had acute infections or vaccinations.

V is TRBV5-1 and J is TRBJ2-1, with 11 bases aligning to TRBD1. The source material was naive CD8+ T cells from PBMCs. The receptor was derived from a young man in good health. Some clones in this sample may be carry-over from other donors' samples. CDR3 sequence reads: CASSWDRDRGSFNEQFF. The CDR3 DNA reads TGCGCCAGCAGCTGGGACCGGGACAGGGGGTCTTTCAATGAGCAGTTCTTC.